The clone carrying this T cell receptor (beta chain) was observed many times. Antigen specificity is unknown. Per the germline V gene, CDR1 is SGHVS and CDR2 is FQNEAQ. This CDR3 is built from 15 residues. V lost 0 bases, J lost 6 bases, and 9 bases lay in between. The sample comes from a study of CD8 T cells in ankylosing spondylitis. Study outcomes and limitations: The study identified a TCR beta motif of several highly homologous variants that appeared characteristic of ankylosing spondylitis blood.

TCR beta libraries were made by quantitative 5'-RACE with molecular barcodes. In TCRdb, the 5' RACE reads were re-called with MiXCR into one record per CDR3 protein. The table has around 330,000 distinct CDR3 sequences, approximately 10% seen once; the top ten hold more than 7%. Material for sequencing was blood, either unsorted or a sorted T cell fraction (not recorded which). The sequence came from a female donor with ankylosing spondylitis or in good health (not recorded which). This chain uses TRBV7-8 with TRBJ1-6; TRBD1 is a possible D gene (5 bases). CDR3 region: CASSLAGGSNSPLHF. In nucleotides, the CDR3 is TGTGCCAGCAGCTTAGCGGGGGGGTCTAATTCACCCCTCCACTTT. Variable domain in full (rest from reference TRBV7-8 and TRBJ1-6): GAGVSQSPRYKVAKRGQDVALRCDPISGHVSLFWYQQALGQGPEFLTYFQNEAQLDKSGLPSDRFFAERPEGSVSTLKIQRTQQEDSAVYLCASSLAGGSNSPLHFGNGTRLTVT.